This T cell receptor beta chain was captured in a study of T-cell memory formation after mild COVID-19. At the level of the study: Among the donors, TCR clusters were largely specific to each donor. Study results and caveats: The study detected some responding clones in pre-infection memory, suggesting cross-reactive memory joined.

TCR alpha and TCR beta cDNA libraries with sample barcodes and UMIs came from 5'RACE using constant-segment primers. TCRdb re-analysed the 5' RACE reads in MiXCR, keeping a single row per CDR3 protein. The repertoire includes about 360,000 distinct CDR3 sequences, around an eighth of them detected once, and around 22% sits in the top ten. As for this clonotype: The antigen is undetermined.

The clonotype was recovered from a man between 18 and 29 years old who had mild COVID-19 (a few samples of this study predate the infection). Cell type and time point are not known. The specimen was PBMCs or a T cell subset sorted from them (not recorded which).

The CDR3: CASCTVPCTEAFF. In nucleotides, the CDR3 is TGTGCCAGCTGTACTGTACCCTGCACTGAAGCTTTCTTT. V and J are TRBV28 and TRBJ1-1, with D unresolved. Germline CDR1 MDHEN, CDR2 SYDVKM. Trimming pared 8 bases from V and 4 bases from J, leaving 14 bases between. This CDR3 contains 13 residues. The full variable domain, in which reference TRBV28 and TRBJ1-1 provide the parts outside the CDR3, is DVKVTQSSRYLVKRTGEKVFLECVQDMDHENMFWYRQDPGLGLRLIYFSYDVKMKEKGDIPEGYSVSREKKERFSLILESASTNQTSMYLCASCTVPCTEAFFGQGTRLTVV.